This entry describes one T cell receptor beta chain. The data stem from a study of CD8 T cells in Susac syndrome. Reverse transcription used about 0.5 to 1 ug RNA and random hexamers. Amplification of the TCR beta CDR3 was carried out by immunoSEQ multiplex PCR, which spanned a total of 54 Vbeta and 13 Jbeta segments. TCRdb reanalysed the immunoSEQ multiplex PCR reads using MiXCR and keeps one entry per CDR3 protein. The sample carries about 140,000 distinct CDR3 sequences, just under 95% recorded once. This CDR3 has 15 amino acids. Germline assignment: CDR1 SGHAT and CDR2 FQNNGV. The germline V and J ends were trimmed by 7 bases and 4 bases, with 19 bases remaining between them.

The receptor was derived from a human donor with Susac syndrome. The specimen was CD4+ T cells from PBMCs. The chain joins TRBV11-2 to TRBJ1-1; D call uncertain. Here the CDR3 DNA reads TGTGCCAGCATCGGATTGAGGACTGACGGCACTGAAGCTTTCTTT. Translated: CASIGLRTDGTEAFF.